Described below is a single T cell receptor (beta chain) sequence and its context. This clone was detected only once. Its cognate antigen has yet to be identified. No per-base quality is available; no much larger clone lies one base away. Taken with the paper, the label for time point translates to: baseline before first vaccination. Samples from vaccinated people were obtained from the UK trials COV001 and COV002, which included a single-blind randomized controlled phase 2/3 trial of AZD1222 (ChAdOx1 nCoV-19) in healthy adults. Trial participant PBMC samples were collected at day 0 and day 28 after the second dose for TCRbeta chain sequencing. The entry originates in a study of T cell responses to AZD1222 COVID-19 vaccine (dated by TCRdb to the early 2020s). Looking at the study overall: AZD1222 recipients with second doses at about 4 weeks or about 12 weeks were pooled, because spike-specific TCR depth and breadth did not differ between schedules. TCR sequencing was performed for about 250 trial participants, of whom around 200 were given two doses of AZD1222 and approximately 25 were given two doses of MenACWY control vaccine. Enrollment into the trials was organized by age into subgroups of 18-55, 56-69 and 70-plus years, and those subgroups contained 148, 28 and 57 TCR-sequenced participants, respectively.

General study outcomes and caveats: Reportedly, almost half of the unique spike-specific TCRs recognized epitopes lying outside the regions that are mutated in the B.1.351 and B.1.1.7 variants. CD4 TCRs associated with the vaccine covered the entire spike protein, and the dominant responses were in regions 160-218 and 743-854. Conclusions about previously exposed vaccinees are limited because only six or seven AZD1222 recipients were SARS-CoV-2 seropositive at baseline. After two AZD1222 doses, spike-specific TCR breadth and depth were significantly higher than at day 0 and than in MenACWY recipients. Participants were mostly white British and included more females than males, and it was suggested by the authors that clonal diversity may have been underestimated. No day 14 peak-response samples were available, so repertoires were characterized only after the peak T cell response. In the small 56-69-year group, the increase in depth fell short of significance, most likely because of low power.

The CDR3 regions of human TCRbeta chains were analyzed by immunosequencing. For the original study's pipeline: TCRs in the repertoires were compared against a reference library of SARS-CoV-2-specific TCRs that had been generated with the MIRA antigen-specificity platform. Breadth was defined as the fraction of unique TCRs that were SARS-CoV-2-associated, and depth was defined as the fraction of total T cells that were SARS-CoV-2-associated. Using the MIRA data, each spike-specific TCR was mapped to the spike region that the TCR reacts to and placed in a CD4 or CD8 class. Log10-transformed breadth and depth values were compared by one-way ANOVA with Sidak's multiple comparisons tests. This immuneACCESS table, as held by TCRdb, lists in-frame sequences with V and J called but not all clones. Of the missing ones, under half trace to an unresolved V gene in checked studies; the others have no known cause. For V, J and clone size, that table is used; D and trimming come from the DNA. The sample data list approximately 110,000 clones, and about 88% of these were observed just once. The top ten clonotypes cover about 9.1% of the sample.

The CDR3 numbers 13 residues from cysteine through phenylalanine. Just CDR3 DNA is preserved here, 39 bases in frame from base 1. CDR1 SGHRS and CDR2 YFSETQ are derived from the germline V gene. V was cut back by 4 bases and J by 5 bases, leaving a gap of 13 bases between them. Recombination joined TRBV5-1 with TRBJ2-7; matching of 5 bases hints at TRBD2 as the D gene. This receptor was obtained from an adult in good health. The starting material was peripheral blood, obtained on day 0 of AZD1222 vaccination. The DNA is as follows: TGCGCCAGCAGCCGGGGTGAGGGCGACGAGCAGTACTTC. This gives the protein CASSRGEGDEQYF.